Listed below are T cell receptor beta chains from one sample, sequenced in a study of shared clonotypes between healthy human individuals. Libraries were prepared by immunoSEQ multiplex PCR; TCRdb keeps only in-frame clonotypes and omits some of them. The sample records about 2 million clones, approximately 95% being singletons. The specimen was naive CD8+ T cells sorted from blood. All receptors derive from a man aged 18 to 30 in good health. The CDR3 runs from the conserved cysteine through the conserved F or W. D genes are given only for firm matches.

v_gene	j_gene	d_gene	CDR3nt	CDR3aa
TRBV23-1	TRBJ2-5	.	TGCGCCAGCACTCGGAATGGGGCCACATGGGGGGAGACCCAGTACTTC	CASTRNGATWGETQYF
TRBV9	TRBJ2-5	.	TGTGCCAGCAGCGCCATACCGGGACACCAAGACCAAGAGACCCAGTACTTC	CASSAIPGHQDQETQYF
TRBV15	TRBJ2-7	TRBD2	TGTGCCACCAGCAGAGATATTACGACTAGCAGGTACGAGCAGTACTTC	CATSRDITTSRYEQYF
TRBV18	TRBJ2-7	TRBD1	TGTGCCAGCTCACCACCCGGGACAGCCTCGTGGCAGTACTTC	CASSPPGTASWQYF
TRBV27	TRBJ1-1	.	TGTGCCAGCAGAAAATCGGGACAGAACACTGAAGCTTTCTTT	CASRKSGQNTEAFF
TRBV28	TRBJ2-7	.	TGTGCCAGCACCCCCGAACAAGGGATTTCCTACGAGCAGTACTTC	CASTPEQGISYEQYF
TRBV27	TRBJ2-7	.	TGTGCCAGCAGTTTGACTTCTGAAAGCTCCTACGAGCAGTACTTC	CASSLTSESSYEQYF
TRBV27	TRBJ1-5	.	TGTGCCAGCAGTTTATGGTTCCCGGGTGATCAGCCCCAGCATTTT	CASSLWFPGDQPQHF
TRBV11-2	TRBJ2-1	TRBD2	TGTGCCAGCAGCCGGGGACTAGCGGGGGCCGACCCATACAATGAGCAGTTCTTC	CASSRGLAGADPYNEQFF
TRBV11-2	TRBJ2-4	.	TGTGCCAGCAGCCACCCCCCTGAAAACATTCAGTACTTC	CASSHPPENIQYF
TRBV5-6	TRBJ2-3	.	TGTGCCAGCAGCTTGGTCCTTTCTAGCACAGATACGCAGTATTTT	CASSLVLSSTDTQYF
TRBV7-7	TRBJ2-3	.	TGTGCTAGCAGCTTAGGTCCGGGGGACACAGATACGCAGTATTTT	CASSLGPGDTDTQYF
TRBV9	TRBJ2-1	.	TGTGCCAGCAGCGTAGATTCGAGGGGGTACAATGAGCAGTTCTTC	CASSVDSRGYNEQFF
TRBV27	TRBJ2-5	.	TGTGCCAGCAGTTCATCAGGGGGGTACCAAGAGACCCAGTACTTC	CASSSSGGYQETQYF
TRBV7-9	TRBJ2-1	TRBD2	TGTGCCAGCAGCTTAGGGCTAGCGGGAGGCTACAATGAGCAGTTCTTC	CASSLGLAGGYNEQFF
TRBV6-5	TRBJ2-5	TRBD2	TGTGCCACCTCCCTCCTAGCGGAACGCCAAGAGACCCAGTACTTC	CATSLLAERQETQYF
TRBV6-1	TRBJ2-7	.	TGTGCCAGCAGTGATCTGGTCTCCTACGAGCAGTACTTC	CASSDLVSYEQYF
TRBV28	TRBJ2-7	TRBD1	TGTGCCAGCAGTTTAATCGGGACAGGGGAATTGAACTACGAGCAGTACTTC	CASSLIGTGELNYEQYF